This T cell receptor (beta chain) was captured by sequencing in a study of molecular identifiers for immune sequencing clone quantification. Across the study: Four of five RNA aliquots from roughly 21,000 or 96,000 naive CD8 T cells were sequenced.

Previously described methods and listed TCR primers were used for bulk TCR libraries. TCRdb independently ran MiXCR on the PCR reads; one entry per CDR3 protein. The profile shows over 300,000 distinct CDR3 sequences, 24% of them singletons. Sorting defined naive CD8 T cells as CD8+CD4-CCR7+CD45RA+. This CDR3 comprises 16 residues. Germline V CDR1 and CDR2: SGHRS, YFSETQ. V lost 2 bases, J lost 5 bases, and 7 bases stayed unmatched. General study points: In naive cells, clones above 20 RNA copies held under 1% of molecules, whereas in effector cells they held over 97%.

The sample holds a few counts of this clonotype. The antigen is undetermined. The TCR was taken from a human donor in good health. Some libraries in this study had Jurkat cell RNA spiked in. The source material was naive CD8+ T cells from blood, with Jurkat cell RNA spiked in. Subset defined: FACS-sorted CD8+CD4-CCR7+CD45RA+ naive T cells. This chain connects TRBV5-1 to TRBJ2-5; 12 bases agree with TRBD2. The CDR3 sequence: CASSLGLAGGPETQYF. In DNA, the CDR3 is TGCGCCAGCAGCTTAGGCCTAGCGGGGGGGCCGGAGACCCAGTACTTC.